This record looks at one T cell receptor (beta chain) sequence and its context. This record belongs to a study of blood T cells in healthy people across ages. The use of a sample-barcoded 5' primer and a J-beta primer mix characterized a second PCR of 7 to 11 cycles. A minimum of 2.5 million CDR3-containing paired-end reads was obtained for each sample. A single record per CDR3 protein comes from TCRdb applying MiXCR to the 5' RACE reads. Among about 1.6 million distinct CDR3 sequences listed, roughly 32% were seen once. Per-sample PBMC isolation yielded at least 6.5 million cells. Looked up from germline, CDR1 is MNHNY and CDR2 is SVGAGI (reference sequence). This CDR3 comprises 14 residues. With 7 bases clipped from V and 6 bases from J, the junction kept 11 bases outside the gene matches.

The clonotype comes from a woman aged 30 to 39 in good health. The rearrangement links TRBV6-6 to TRBJ1-2, with 7 bases that match TRBD1. Source material: blood. CDR3 in amino acids: CASNLGTAAHGYTF. The CDR3 nucleotides read TGTGCCAGCAATCTTGGGACAGCGGCCCATGGCTACACCTTC.